What follows is one T cell receptor (beta chain) and its context. CDR1 and CDR2 (germline): SEHNR, FQNEAQ (reference sequence). V gave up 4 bases and J gave up 5 bases, with 21 bases separating them. The CDR3 sequence is 16 residues long. This entry comes from a study of blood T cell repertoires in COVID-19. This table comes from immunoSEQ multiplex PCR, and its TCRdb copy is limited to in-frame clones, with some not included. The sample has tens of thousands of clones; less than 75% are singletons. The sample comprised peripheral blood. This TCR came from a woman in her 50s with active or convalescent COVID-19. The chain links TRBV7-9 to TRBJ2-7; D possibly corresponds to TRBD2 (7 bases). In DNA form, the CDR3 reads TGTGCCAGCAGCTCGCCCTTTGGGGGGGCGGCCGACGAGCAGTACTTC. Protein sequence: CASSSPFGGAADEQYF.